This passage covers 5 T cell receptor beta chains from one sample sequenced in a study of CD8 T cells in Susac syndrome. Random hexamers were used to reverse transcribe an amount of roughly 0.5 to 1 ug RNA. Using its own MiXCR run on the immunoSEQ multiplex PCR reads, TCRdb lists one record per CDR3 protein. The table has about 200,000 distinct CDR3 sequences, approximately 90% seen once. The sequenced material came from CD8+ T cells from PBMCs. These receptors originate from a human donor with multiple sclerosis.

The chain uses TRBV28 and TRBJ1-1, with TRBD1 as a possible D gene (6 bases). This CDR3 region has 16 residues. V was cut by 3 bases and J by 3 bases, with 17 bases left in between. The germline CDR1 and CDR2 sequences are MDHEN and SYDVKM. The CDR3 nucleotides are TGTGCCAGCAGTTTTGGGACAATTGAAGGTCACACTGAAGCTTTCTTT. This translates into CASSFGTIEGHTEAFF. Full variable domain (rest looked up from reference TRBV28 and TRBJ1-1): DVKVTQSSRYLVKRTGEKVFLECVQDMDHENMFWYRQDPGLGLRLIYFSYDVKMKEKGDIPEGYSVSREKKERFSLILESASTNQTSMYLCASSFGTIEGHTEAFFGQGTRLTVV.

The J gene is TRBJ1-1, the V gene TRBV7-6; the D gene is possibly TRBD1 (5 bases). This CDR3 has 14 amino acids. The germline V gene has CDR1 SGHVS and CDR2 FNYEAQ. V shed 3 bases and J shed 1 base, with 9 bases lying between them. The CDR3 nucleotides read TGTGCCAGCAGCTTGGGAGGGACGAACACTGAAGCTTTCTTT. Its protein is CASSLGGTNTEAFF.

The rearrangement links TRBV12-3 or TRBV12-4 to TRBJ1-2, with D hard to call. The CDR3 has 14 residues. V was cut by 4 bases and J by 0 bases, with 9 bases left in between. In DNA, the CDR3 is TGTGCCAGCAGTTACCTCGGACCTAACTATGGCTACACCTTC. This encodes CASSYLGPNYGYTF.

J is TRBJ1-2 and V is TRBV12-3 or TRBV12-4; no firm D call. The ends were cut back, 5 bases at V and 1 base at J, with 17 bases in the middle. The CDR3 extends over 16 amino acids. The CDR3 loop is CASSVGPVGYNYGYTF. CDR3 DNA: TGTGCCAGCAGTGTCGGACCGGTGGGGTATAACTATGGCTACACCTTC.

The CDR3, as DNA: TGCAGTGCTCCCCAGGGCTCCTACAATGAGCAGTTCTTC. This encodes CSAPQGSYNEQFF. This chain links TRBV20-1 with TRBJ2-1; D perhaps matches TRBD1 (5 bases). Germline CDR1 and CDR2: DFQATT and SNEGSKA (reference sequence). V shed 5 bases and J shed 0 bases, with 8 bases lying between them. This CDR3 has 13 amino acids.